These 30 T cell receptor beta chains share one sample of origin, sequenced in a study of vaccination and CD4 T cells after COVID-19. TCRdb fed the PCR reads into MiXCR, producing one record per CDR3 protein. Here the sample spans approximately 30,000 distinct CDR3 sequences, under 60% being singletons. The time point denotes: late sampling 161 to 241 days after vaccination in a few convalescent patients. Sequenced here: CD4+ T cells from blood, sampled about 7 months after SARS-CoV-2 vaccination. These receptors originate from a human donor who had recovered from COVID-19.

This clonotype was counted only a few times. The genes are TRBV20-1 and TRBJ2-5; no reliable D call. The CDR3 is 14 residues long. From germline, CDR1 is DFQATT and CDR2 SNEGSKA (reference sequence). The V end lost 0 bases, the J end lost 1 base, and 9 bases lay between the germline ends. This CDR3 reads CSARDPTSQETQYF. In nucleotides, the CDR3 is TGCAGTGCTAGAGATCCGACAAGCCAAGAGACCCAGTACTTC.

This clonotype has a handful of counts. This chain connects TRBV7-3 to TRBJ2-2; D may be TRBD1 (7 bases). Trimming removed 3 bases at V and 1 base at J, with 18 bases between. Germline CDR1 is SGHTA and CDR2 is FQGTGA. CDR3 length equals 18 residues. The CDR3 reads CASSLWGRQGGNTGELFF. DNA for the CDR3: TGTGCCAGCAGCTTGTGGGGGCGACAGGGAGGGAACACCGGGGAGCTGTTTTTT.

The chain has TRBV28 and TRBJ2-7; D possibly corresponds to TRBD2 (7 bases). Germline assignment: CDR1 MDHEN and CDR2 SYDVKM. CDR3 length: 12 amino acids. V was cut by 8 bases and J by 6 bases, with 14 bases left in between. The CDR3 spells CASGRGFGEQYF. CDR3 coding DNA: TGTGCCAGCGGGAGGGGGTTCGGCGAGCAGTACTTC.

The chain carries TRBV20-1 and TRBJ2-5, with D perhaps matching TRBD2 (6 bases). The ends were cut back, 5 bases at V and 1 base at J, with 14 bases in the middle. Germline CDR1 and CDR2: DFQATT and SNEGSKA (reference sequence). The CDR3 loop spans 14 amino acids. CDR3 coding DNA: TGCAGTGCTGATAAGGCGGGGCTCCAAGAGACCCAGTACTTC. It encodes CSADKAGLQETQYF.

This clonotype was seen a handful of times. The chain uses TRBV4-3 and TRBJ2-3, with 8 bases matching TRBD2. This CDR3 region has 16 residues. Trimming at V came to 0 bases and at J to 3 bases, leaving 5 bases not matched to a gene. CDR1 and CDR2 (germline): LGHNA, YSLEER. The CDR3, as DNA: TGCGCCAGCAGCCAAGATTATAGCGGGGAAACAGATACGCAGTATTTT. Amino acid sequence: CASSQDYSGETDTQYF.

This clonotype was observed a handful of times. The J gene is TRBJ1-5, the V gene TRBV10-3; a weak D match, TRBD1 (5 bases). V gave up 3 bases and J gave up 2 bases, with 14 bases separating them. Germline V CDR1 and CDR2: ENHRY, SYGVKD. The CDR3 runs 16 residues. CDR3 amino acids: CAISDGATVGNQPQHF. As DNA, the CDR3 is TGTGCCATCAGTGACGGGGCCACGGTGGGCAATCAGCCCCAGCATTTT.

This clonotype was counted a few times. This chain's CDR3 is CASSNPWRRSPYEQYF. In DNA form, the CDR3 reads TGTGCCAGCAGCAACCCTTGGCGTCGGAGTCCCTACGAGCAGTACTTC. This rearrangement joins TRBV28 to TRBJ2-7; D ambiguous. The CDR3 runs 16 residues. Germline lookup yields CDR1 MDHEN and CDR2 SYDVKM. The V end was cut by 6 bases, the J end by 2 bases, with 20 bases between. The entire variable domain, with the rest obtained from reference TRBV28 and TRBJ2-7, is as follows: DVKVTQSSRYLVKRTGEKVFLECVQDMDHENMFWYRQDPGLGLRLIYFSYDVKMKEKGDIPEGYSVSREKKERFSLILESASTNQTSMYLCASSNPWRRSPYEQYFGPGTRLTVT.

This rearrangement joins TRBV28 to TRBJ1-5; D unclear. The CDR3 length is 15 residues. The V end was cut by 6 bases, the J end by 6 bases, with 18 bases between. Germline CDR1 MDHEN, CDR2 SYDVKM. The CDR3 sequence: CASSQSTVRGQPQHF. For the CDR3, the DNA is TGTGCCAGCAGCCAGTCGACCGTTCGAGGTCAGCCCCAGCATTTT.

In its sample, this clonotype was seen a few times. V is TRBV6-1 and J is TRBJ2-7; 10 nucleotides line up with TRBD1. The germline CDR1 and CDR2 sequences are MNHNS and SASEGT. Trimming took 1 base from V and 2 from J; bases not matched to a gene: 2. CDR3 length: 15 amino acids. CDR3 sequence reads: CASSEEGTGAYEQYF. The CDR3 region has the DNA TGTGCCAGCAGTGAAGAGGGGACAGGGGCCTACGAGCAGTACTTC.

The V call is TRBV12-3 or TRBV12-4, the J call TRBJ2-5; D gene unclear. V was cut by 4 bases and J by 0 bases, with 3 bases left in between. The CDR3 consists of 12 residues. CDR3 in amino acids: CASSSYQETQYF. CDR3 nucleotide sequence: TGTGCCAGCAGTTCGTACCAAGAGACCCAGTACTTC.

The rearrangement uses TRBV6-1 and TRBJ2-3; either TRBD1 or TRBD2 may fit D (6 bases each). The CDR3 has 16 amino acids. The V end lost 8 bases, the J end lost 1 base, and 19 bases lay between the germline ends. Germline V gene lookup returns CDR1 MNHNS and CDR2 SASEGT. The CDR3 region has the DNA TGTGCCAGCCGAAACCGCGGGACAACCGGCACAGATACGCAGTATTTT. Its protein product is CASRNRGTTGTDTQYF.

The rearrangement joins TRBV6-2 or TRBV6-3 to TRBJ2-5; TRBD1 aligns across 10 bases. V trimming: 7 bases; J trimming: 8 bases; junction bases outside the gene matches: 4. CDR3 length: 12 residues. CDR1 is MNHEY, CDR2 SVGEGT, per germline. The CDR3: CASTTTGGTQYF. CDR3 sequence (DNA): TGTGCCAGCACAACGACAGGGGGCACCCAGTACTTC.

This clonotype appeared a single time. The chain employs TRBV6-1 and TRBJ1-1; D gene unclear. In germline, CDR1 is MNHNS, CDR2 SASEGT. The V gene lost 6 bases and the J gene lost 2 bases, with 13 bases spanning the gap. CDR3 size: 14 residues. The CDR3 reads CASRWTELNTEAFF. In DNA, the CDR3 is TGTGCCAGCAGGTGGACGGAGTTAAACACTGAAGCTTTCTTT.

The chain uses TRBV19 and TRBJ1-1; D is unresolved. CDR3 length: 16 amino acids. Germline-derived CDR1 and CDR2 are LNHDA and SQIVND (reference sequence). V lost 8 bases and J lost 4, with 23 bases in between. CDR3: CASVGSVWPRSTEAFF. CDR3 in DNA: TGTGCCAGTGTAGGTTCGGTTTGGCCTAGGAGCACTGAAGCTTTCTTT. The full variable domain, completed using reference TRBV19 and TRBJ1-1, is DGGITQSPKYLFRKEGQNVTLSCEQNLNHDAMYWYRQDPGQGLRLIYYSQIVNDFQKGDIAEGYSVSREKKESFPLTVTSAQKNPTAFYLCASVGSVWPRSTEAFFGQGTRLTVV.

This chain uses TRBV15 with TRBJ2-5; the match to TRBD2 covers 14 bases. V lost 7 bases and J lost 6; bases outside the gene matches: 16. Per germline, CDR1 LNHNV and CDR2 YYDKDF (reference sequence). This CDR3 is 18 amino acids long. The CDR3 DNA follows: TGTGCCACCAATCGGGGGACTAGCGGGAGAATCCGCGTGCAGACCCAGTACTTC. It specifies CATNRGTSGRIRVQTQYF.

The rearrangement uses TRBV19 and TRBJ2-3, with 7 bases identical to TRBD2. Germline V lookup: CDR1 LNHDA, CDR2 SQIVND (reference sequence). The length of the CDR3 is 15 residues. With V trimmed by 3 bases and J by 6 bases, 9 bases remained unmatched. This CDR3 reads CASSIERGTRDTQYF. DNA of the CDR3: TGTGCCAGTAGTATCGAGCGGGGTACTCGGGATACGCAGTATTTT. The full variable domain, its missing parts supplied by reference TRBV19 and TRBJ2-3, is DGGITQSPKYLFRKEGQNVTLSCEQNLNHDAMYWYRQDPGQGLRLIYYSQIVNDFQKGDIAEGYSVSREKKESFPLTVTSAQKNPTAFYLCASSIERGTRDTQYFGPGTRLTVL.

The chain couples TRBV20-1 to TRBJ2-3; 8 bases are a match to TRBD2. After removal of 5 bases from V and 7 bases from J, the junction contained 5 bases not matched to a gene. CDR1 and CDR2 (germline): DFQATT, SNEGSKA (reference sequence). There are 12 residues in the CDR3. Here the CDR3 reads CSARSGTYTQYF. The CDR3 DNA follows: TGCAGTGCTCGTAGCGGGACCTATACGCAGTATTTT.

This clonotype rates as medium-sized (0.01 to 0.1%). The chain uses TRBV6-4 and TRBJ2-1, with a weak D call TRBD1 (5 bases). V was clipped by 0 bases and J by 5 bases, with 5 bases between them. Germline loops: CDR1 MRHNA, CDR2 SNTAGT. The CDR3 length is 13 residues. This CDR3 reads CASSDSDNNEQFF. The CDR3 nucleotides are TGTGCCAGCAGTGACTCGGACAACAATGAGCAGTTCTTC.

The V gene is TRBV6-5, the J gene TRBJ2-5, with D unresolved. Germline V gene data show CDR1 as MNHEY and CDR2 as SVGAGI. This CDR3 spans 13 amino acids. V was trimmed by 3 bases and J by 3 bases, leaving 8 bases between them. DNA of the CDR3: TGTGCCAGCAGTTATTACGGTAAAGAGACCCAGTACTTC. Translated, it gives CASSYYGKETQYF.

This sequence joins TRBV15 and TRBJ2-5; D is ambiguous. Trimming stripped 0 bases from V and 2 bases from J, with 13 bases between. This CDR3 comprises 16 residues. CDR1 and CDR2 (germline): LNHNV, YYDKDF (reference sequence). Written as DNA, the CDR3 is TGTGCCACCAGCAGAGATCGAGGCGGAGCTCAAGAGACCCAGTACTTC. As protein: CATSRDRGGAQETQYF.

The chain joins TRBV6-2 or TRBV6-3 to TRBJ2-5; either TRBD1 or TRBD2 may fit D (6 bases each). V was shortened by 2 bases and J by 4 bases, with 11 bases between the two germline ends. CDR1 is MNHEY and CDR2 is SVGEGT in the germline V gene. This CDR3 spans 14 amino acids. CDR3 protein: CASSYKGGRETQYF. CDR3 in DNA: TGTGCCAGCAGTTACAAAGGGGGGCGAGAGACCCAGTACTTC.

This clonotype has just a few counts. The V and J genes are TRBV20-1 and TRBJ2-7; D remains unclear. The ends were cut back, 3 bases at V and 4 bases at J, with 16 bases in the middle. From germline, CDR1 is DFQATT and CDR2 SNEGSKA (reference sequence). This CDR3 has 14 residues. CDR3 sequence reads: CSASPDPFSYEQYF. CDR3 nucleotides: TGCAGTGCTAGCCCCGACCCGTTTTCTTACGAGCAGTACTTC.

The chain recombines TRBV18 with TRBJ2-7, with D perhaps given as TRBD1 or TRBD2 (5 bases each). This CDR3 comprises 14 residues. CDR1 and CDR2 from the germline V gene are KGHSH and LQKENI. The V gene lost 5 bases and the J gene lost 0 bases, with 11 bases spanning the gap. The CDR3 coding sequence is TGTGCCAGCTCATCGGGGACGGGCTCCTACGAGCAGTACTTC. This codes for CASSSGTGSYEQYF.

As DNA, the CDR3 is TGTGCCAGCAGTTTCTCTAACTATGGCTACACCTTC. Translating gives CASSFSNYGYTF. J is TRBJ1-2 and V is TRBV12-3 or TRBV12-4; D remains unclear. The CDR3 is made up of 12 amino acids. V was cut by 3 bases and J by 0 bases, with 2 bases left in between.

CDR3 in amino acids: CASSLDLADTQYF. The DNA of the CDR3 is TGTGCCAGCAGCTTGGACTTGGCAGATACGCAGTATTTT. The V gene is TRBV7-6, the J gene TRBJ2-3; a possible D gene is TRBD2 (5 bases). This CDR3 has 13 amino acids. Trimming stripped 3 bases from V and 4 bases from J, with 8 bases between. Germline lookup yields CDR1 SGHVS and CDR2 FNYEAQ.

This rearrangement joins TRBV20-1 to TRBJ2-2; 7 bases are a match to TRBD2. From germline, CDR1 is DFQATT and CDR2 SNEGSKA (reference sequence). The CDR3 runs 17 residues. The ends lost 3 bases at V and 4 bases at J; junction bases unmatched: 14. The CDR3, as DNA: TGCAGTGCTAGTAGGCAGGGAGGGCATGGCGGCACCGGGGAGCTGTTTTTT. Amino acid sequence: CSASRQGGHGGTGELFF.

This clonotype was seen a few times. The rearrangement links TRBV7-9 to TRBJ2-1; D is possibly TRBD2 (6 bases). CDR1 SEHNR and CDR2 FQNEAQ come from the germline V gene (reference sequence). V shed 1 base and J shed 10 bases, with 11 bases lying between them. CDR3 length: 13 residues. The CDR3 DNA is TGTGCCAGCAGCTTAGGGAGGGTATGGGAGCAGTTCTTC. Translation gives CASSLGRVWEQFF.

This clonotype was counted only a few times. This CDR3 reads CSARDRVSNTGELFF. The DNA for the CDR3 is TGCAGTGCTAGAGACAGGGTTTCGAACACCGGGGAGCTGTTTTTT. The chain uses TRBV20-1 and TRBJ2-2, with D perhaps matching TRBD1 (5 bases). Trimming took 0 bases from V and 0 from J, leaving 8 bases between them. The CDR3 has 15 residues. Germline CDR1 is DFQATT and CDR2 is SNEGSKA (reference sequence).

This clonotype has just a few counts. The gene calls are TRBV15 and TRBJ2-7; D may correspond to TRBD1 or TRBD2 (6 bases each). Between the trimmed V and J ends, which lost 5 bases and 1 base, there was a span of 18 bases. The CDR3 sequence is 16 residues long. The germline V gene has CDR1 LNHNV and CDR2 YYDKDF (reference sequence). The CDR3 coding sequence is TGTGCCACCAGCCCCGAGGGGGGAATCGGGTCCTACGAGCAGTACTTC. Its protein is CATSPEGGIGSYEQYF.

V and J are TRBV28 and TRBJ1-5, with TRBD1 matching 8 bases. The CDR3 length is 16 residues. Trimming cost V 5 bases and J 4 bases; bases outside gene matches: 10. Looked up from germline, CDR1 is MDHEN and CDR2 is SYDVKM. The CDR3 DNA sequence: TGTGCCAGCAGTGTCACGGGACAGGACTTGAATCAGCCCCAGCATTTT. As protein: CASSVTGQDLNQPQHF.